This TCR beta chain was recorded in a study of Graves' ophthalmopathy and Graves' hyperthyroidism. This CDR3 has 11 residues. With 7 bases removed from V and 7 bases from J, the gap between germline ends came to 10 bases. The V gene's germline CDR1 is MNHEY and CDR2 SMNVEV (reference sequence). It was from around 10 ml of fresh peripheral blood that the PBMCs came. CDR3 regions of TCR beta were amplified from RNA transcripts. The library came from an HTBI-primed first-round RT-PCR and a second-round multiplex PCR. TCRdb re-called the multiplex PCR reads through MiXCR, storing one row per CDR3 protein. The sample consists of 600,000 to 950,000 distinct CDR3 sequences, around 40% of them appearing once. This clonotype was seen more than once but under ten times.

The receptor was derived from an adult man with Graves' ophthalmopathy. Sequencing used peripheral blood. This chain joins TRBV27 and TRBJ2-5; no definite D call. The CDR3 DNA sequence: TGTGCCAGCACTCTCGCCGGGACCCAGTACTTC. Protein product: CASTLAGTQYF.